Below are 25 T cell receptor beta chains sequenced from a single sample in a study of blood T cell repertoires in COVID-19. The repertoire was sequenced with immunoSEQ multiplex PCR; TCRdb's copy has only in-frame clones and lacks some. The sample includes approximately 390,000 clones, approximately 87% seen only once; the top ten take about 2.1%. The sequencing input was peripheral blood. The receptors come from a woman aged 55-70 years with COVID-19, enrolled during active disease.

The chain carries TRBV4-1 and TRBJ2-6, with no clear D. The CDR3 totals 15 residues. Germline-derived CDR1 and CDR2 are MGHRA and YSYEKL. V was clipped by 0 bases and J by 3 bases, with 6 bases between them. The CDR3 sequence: CASSQDTGGANVLTF. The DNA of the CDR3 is TGCGCCAGCAGCCAAGATACGGGTGGGGCCAACGTCCTGACTTTC.

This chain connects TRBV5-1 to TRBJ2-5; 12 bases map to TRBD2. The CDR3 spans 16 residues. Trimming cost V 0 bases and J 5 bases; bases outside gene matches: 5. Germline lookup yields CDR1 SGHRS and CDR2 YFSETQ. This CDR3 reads CASSLASGGALETQYF. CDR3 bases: TGCGCCAGCAGCTTGGCTAGCGGGGGGGCCTTGGAGACCCAGTACTTC.

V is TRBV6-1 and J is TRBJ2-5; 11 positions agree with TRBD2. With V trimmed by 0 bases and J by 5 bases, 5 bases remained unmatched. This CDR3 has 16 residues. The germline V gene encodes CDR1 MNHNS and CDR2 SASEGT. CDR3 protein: CASSEAIAGGQETQYF. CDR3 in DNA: TGTGCCAGCAGTGAAGCCATAGCGGGGGGGCAGGAGACCCAGTACTTC.

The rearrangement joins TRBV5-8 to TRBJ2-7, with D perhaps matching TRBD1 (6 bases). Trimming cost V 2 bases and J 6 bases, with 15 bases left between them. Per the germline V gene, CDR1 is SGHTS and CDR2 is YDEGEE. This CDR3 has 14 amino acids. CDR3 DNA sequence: TGTGCCAGCAGCTTCAGGGGCCCCTCGGTCGAGCAGTACTTC. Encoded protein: CASSFRGPSVEQYF.

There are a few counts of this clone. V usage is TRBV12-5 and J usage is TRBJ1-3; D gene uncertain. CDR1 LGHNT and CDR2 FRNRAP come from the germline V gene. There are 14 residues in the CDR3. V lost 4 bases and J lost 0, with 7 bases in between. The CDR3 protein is CASGSQSSGNTIYF. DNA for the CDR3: TGTGCTAGTGGTTCCCAGTCCTCTGGAAACACCATATATTTT.

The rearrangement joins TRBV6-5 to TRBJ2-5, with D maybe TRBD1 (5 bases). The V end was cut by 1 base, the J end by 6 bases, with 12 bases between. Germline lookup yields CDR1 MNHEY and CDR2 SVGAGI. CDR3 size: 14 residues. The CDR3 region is CASSYWLGDQTQYF. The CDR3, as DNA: TGTGCCAGCAGTTACTGGCTAGGGGATCAGACCCAGTACTTC.

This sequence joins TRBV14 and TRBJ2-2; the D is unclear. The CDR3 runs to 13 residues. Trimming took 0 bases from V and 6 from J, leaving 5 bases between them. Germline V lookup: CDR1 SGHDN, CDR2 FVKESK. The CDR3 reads CASSQDLAGELFF. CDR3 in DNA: TGTGCCAGCAGCCAAGATTTAGCCGGGGAGCTGTTTTTT.

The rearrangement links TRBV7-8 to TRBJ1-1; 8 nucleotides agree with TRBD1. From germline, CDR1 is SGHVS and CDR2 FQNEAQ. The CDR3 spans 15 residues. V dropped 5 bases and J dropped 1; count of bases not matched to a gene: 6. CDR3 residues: CASSPPGTGNTEAFF. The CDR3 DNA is TGTGCCAGCAGCCCGCCCGGGACAGGGAACACTGAAGCTTTCTTT.

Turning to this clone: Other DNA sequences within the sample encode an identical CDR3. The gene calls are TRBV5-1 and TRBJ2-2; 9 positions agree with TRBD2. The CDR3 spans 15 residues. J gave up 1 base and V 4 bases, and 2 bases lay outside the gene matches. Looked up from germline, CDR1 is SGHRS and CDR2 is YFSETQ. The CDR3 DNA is TGCGCCAGCAGCCTACTAGCGGGGAACACCGGGGAGCTGTTTTTT. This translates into CASSLLAGNTGELFF.

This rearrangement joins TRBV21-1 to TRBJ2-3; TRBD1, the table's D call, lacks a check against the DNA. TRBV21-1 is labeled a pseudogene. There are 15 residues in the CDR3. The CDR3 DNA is TGTGCCAGCAGCGTACAGGGGGCGGCTGGAGATACGCAGTATTTT. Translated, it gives CASSVQGAAGDTQYF.

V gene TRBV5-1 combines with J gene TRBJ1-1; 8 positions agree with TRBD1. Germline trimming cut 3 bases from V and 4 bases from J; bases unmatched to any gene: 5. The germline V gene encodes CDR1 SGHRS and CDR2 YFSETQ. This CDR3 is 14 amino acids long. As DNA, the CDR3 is TGCGCCAGCAGCTCAGGACAGGGCCTCACTGAAGCTTTCTTT. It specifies CASSSGQGLTEAFF.

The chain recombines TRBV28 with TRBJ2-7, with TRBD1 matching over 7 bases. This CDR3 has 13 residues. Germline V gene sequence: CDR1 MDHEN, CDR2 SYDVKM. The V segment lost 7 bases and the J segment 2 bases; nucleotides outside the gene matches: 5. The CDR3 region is CASTRDRPYEQYF. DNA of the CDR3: TGTGCCAGCACTCGGGACAGACCCTACGAGCAGTACTTC.

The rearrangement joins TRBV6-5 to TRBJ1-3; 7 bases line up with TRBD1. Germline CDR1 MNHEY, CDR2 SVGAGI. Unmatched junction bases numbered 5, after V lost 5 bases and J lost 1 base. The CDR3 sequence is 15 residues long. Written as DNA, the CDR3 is TGTGCCAGCAGTCTACCGACAGGGTCTGGAAACACCATATATTTT. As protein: CASSLPTGSGNTIYF.

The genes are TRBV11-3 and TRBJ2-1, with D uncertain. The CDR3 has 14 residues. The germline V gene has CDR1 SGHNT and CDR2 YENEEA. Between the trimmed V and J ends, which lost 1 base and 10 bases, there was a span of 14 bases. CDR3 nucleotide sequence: TGTGCCAGCAGCTTAGGAGACTCGCGAGAGGAGCAGTTCTTC. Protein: CASSLGDSREEQFF.

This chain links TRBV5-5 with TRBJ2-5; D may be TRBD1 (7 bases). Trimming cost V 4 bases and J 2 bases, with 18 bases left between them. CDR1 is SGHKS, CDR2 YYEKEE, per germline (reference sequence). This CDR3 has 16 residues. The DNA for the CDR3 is TGTGCCAGCAGCCACCGCGGGGACAGCAGGCAAGAGACCCAGTACTTC. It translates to CASSHRGDSRQETQYF.

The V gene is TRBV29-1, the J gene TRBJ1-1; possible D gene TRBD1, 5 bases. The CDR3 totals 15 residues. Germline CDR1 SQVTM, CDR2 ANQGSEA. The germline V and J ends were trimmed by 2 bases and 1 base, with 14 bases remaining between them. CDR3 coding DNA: TGCAGCGTTGAAATGCAACAGGTCGCGAACACTGAAGCTTTCTTT. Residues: CSVEMQQVANTEAFF.

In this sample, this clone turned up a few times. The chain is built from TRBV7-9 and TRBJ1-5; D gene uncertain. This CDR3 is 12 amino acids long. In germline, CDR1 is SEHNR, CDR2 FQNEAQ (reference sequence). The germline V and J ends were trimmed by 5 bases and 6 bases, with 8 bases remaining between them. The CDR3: CASSISGQPQHF. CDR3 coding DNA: TGTGCCAGCAGCATTTCAGGTCAGCCCCAGCATTTT.

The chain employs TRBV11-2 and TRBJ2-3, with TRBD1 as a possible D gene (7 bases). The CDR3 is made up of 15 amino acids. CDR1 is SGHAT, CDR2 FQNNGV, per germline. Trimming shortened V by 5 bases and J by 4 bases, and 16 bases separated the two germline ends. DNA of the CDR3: TGTGCCAGCAGCCCAGGGGGGTTGAACGCAGATACGCAGTATTTT. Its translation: CASSPGGLNADTQYF.

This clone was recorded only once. For the CDR3, the DNA is TGTGCCAGCAGCTCCTATGGGACAGCGGACTCCTACGAGCAGTACTTC. Translated: CASSSYGTADSYEQYF. V and J are TRBV28 and TRBJ2-7, with 7 bases lining up with TRBD1. V lost 6 bases and J lost 0; bases outside the gene matches: 11. The CDR3 has 16 amino acids. The germline V gene has CDR1 MDHEN and CDR2 SYDVKM.

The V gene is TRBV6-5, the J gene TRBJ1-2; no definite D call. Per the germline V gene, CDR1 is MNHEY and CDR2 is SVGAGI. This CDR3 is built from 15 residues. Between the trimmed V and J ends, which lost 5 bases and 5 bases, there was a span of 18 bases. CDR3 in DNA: TGTGCCAGCAGTACCCGAGGGCAGACCCCGTATGGCTACACCTTC. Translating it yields CASSTRGQTPYGYTF.

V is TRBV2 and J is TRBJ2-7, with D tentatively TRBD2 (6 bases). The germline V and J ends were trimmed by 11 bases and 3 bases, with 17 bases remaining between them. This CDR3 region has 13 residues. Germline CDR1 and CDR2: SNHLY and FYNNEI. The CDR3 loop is CAGLAVENYEQYF. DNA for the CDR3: TGTGCCGGTTTAGCGGTGGAAAACTACGAGCAGTACTTC.

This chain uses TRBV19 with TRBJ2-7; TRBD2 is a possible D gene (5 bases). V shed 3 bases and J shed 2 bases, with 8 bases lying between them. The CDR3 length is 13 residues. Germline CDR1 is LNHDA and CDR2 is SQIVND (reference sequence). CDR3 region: CASSIAEAYEQYF. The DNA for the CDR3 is TGTGCCAGTAGTATCGCGGAGGCCTACGAGCAGTACTTC. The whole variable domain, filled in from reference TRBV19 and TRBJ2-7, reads DGGITQSPKYLFRKEGQNVTLSCEQNLNHDAMYWYRQDPGQGLRLIYYSQIVNDFQKGDIAEGYSVSREKKESFPLTVTSAQKNPTAFYLCASSIAEAYEQYFGPGTRLTVT.

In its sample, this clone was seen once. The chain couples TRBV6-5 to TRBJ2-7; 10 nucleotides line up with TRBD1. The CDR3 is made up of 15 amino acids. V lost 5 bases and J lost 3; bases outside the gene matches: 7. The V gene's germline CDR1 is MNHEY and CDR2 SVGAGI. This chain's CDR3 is CASSLTGGPLYEQYF. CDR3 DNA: TGTGCCAGCAGTCTGACAGGGGGCCCCCTCTACGAGCAGTACTTC.

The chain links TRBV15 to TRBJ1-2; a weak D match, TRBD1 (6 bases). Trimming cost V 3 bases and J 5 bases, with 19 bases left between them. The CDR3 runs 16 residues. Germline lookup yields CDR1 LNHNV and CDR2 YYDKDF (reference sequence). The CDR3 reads CATSSNDRRPPYGYTF. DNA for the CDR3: TGTGCCACCAGCAGTAACGACAGGCGCCCCCCTTATGGCTACACCTTC.

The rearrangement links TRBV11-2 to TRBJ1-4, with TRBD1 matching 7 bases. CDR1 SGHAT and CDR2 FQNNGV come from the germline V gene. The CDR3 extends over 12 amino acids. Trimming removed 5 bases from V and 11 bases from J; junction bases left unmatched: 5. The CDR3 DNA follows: TGTGCCAGCAGCGACGACAGGGTGAAACTGTTTTTT. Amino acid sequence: CASSDDRVKLFF.